The 22 T cell receptor beta chains below were found in one sample sequenced in a study of human T cells and chemical hapten exposure. MiXCR was run by TCRdb on the RACE reads, yielding one entry per CDR3 protein. The data show over 55,000 distinct CDR3 sequences, 9.5% to 15% seen once. Stated time point: patch test 3, about 24 weeks after DPC sensitization. As to treatment: therapeutic diphenylcyclopropenone sensitization with weekly scalp DPC. The sequencing used whole blood, collected in connection with sensitization to the hapten diphenylcyclopropenone (DPC). The source is a man aged 25 to 40 with alopecia areata. Some clones in this sample may be carry-over from other donors' samples.

Ten or more counts support this clonotype. The rearrangement links TRBV20-1 to TRBJ2-3, with 11 bases identical to TRBD2. The germline V gene encodes CDR1 DFQATT and CDR2 SNEGSKA (reference sequence). The junction had 5 bases not matched to a gene; V was cut back by 8 bases and J by 4 bases. This CDR3 region has 13 residues. The CDR3 nucleotides are TGCAGTACAATAGCGGGGGGGGCAGATACGCAGTATTTT. This codes for CSTIAGGADTQYF.

This clonotype was picked up many times. The chain uses TRBV6-6 and TRBJ2-3; 13 bases align to TRBD2. The germline V gene encodes CDR1 MNHNY and CDR2 SVGAGI (reference sequence). V dropped 5 bases and J dropped 2; count of bases not matched to a gene: 1. There are 15 residues in the CDR3. This CDR3 is CASSGTSGITDTQYF. Here the CDR3 DNA reads TGTGCCAGCAGTGGGACTAGCGGGATCACAGATACGCAGTATTTT.

The chain uses TRBV12-3 or TRBV12-4 and TRBJ2-5, with 7 bases aligning to TRBD1. The CDR3 is 14 residues long. V dropped 6 bases and J dropped 5; count of bases not matched to a gene: 9. Here the CDR3 DNA reads TGTGCCAGCAGGGAACAGGGGAGAGGGGAGACCCAGTACTTC. This encodes CASREQGRGETQYF.

Many counts were recorded for this clonotype. The V call is TRBV7-6, the J call TRBJ1-1, with D tentatively TRBD1 (6 bases). The CDR3 consists of 13 residues. Deletions cut 5 bases from V and 5 bases from J, with 12 bases between. Germline V CDR1 and CDR2: SGHVS, FNYEAQ. The DNA for the CDR3 is TGTGCCAGCAGCCCAGGGGTAGGGACTGAAGCTTTCTTT. As protein: CASSPGVGTEAFF.

This clonotype has a count of ten or more. The rearrangement uses TRBV7-3 and TRBJ2-7; D is perhaps TRBD1 (6 bases). Trimming left V 4 bases short and J 6 bases short, with 13 bases between. The CDR3 has 13 residues. The germline CDR1 and CDR2 sequences are SGHTA and FQGTGA. In DNA form, the CDR3 reads TGTGCCAGCAGCTCGCAGGGGTCGGGCGAGCAGTACTTC. Amino acid sequence: CASSSQGSGEQYF.

This clonotype was found many times. CDR3 amino acids: CASSVERVRGNEKLFF. DNA of the CDR3: TGTGCCAGCAGCGTAGAACGGGTGCGGGGCAATGAAAAACTGTTTTTT. The rearrangement joins TRBV9 to TRBJ1-4; possible D gene TRBD1, 5 bases. The germline V gene has CDR1 SGDLS and CDR2 YYNGEE. CDR3 length equals 16 residues. Trimming stripped 0 bases from V and 5 bases from J, with 14 bases between.

There are many counts of this clonotype. Written as DNA, the CDR3 is TGTGCCATTCAGCGGGGGGGCGTCACCGGGGAGCTGTTTTTT. This sequence encodes CAIQRGGVTGELFF. The V call is TRBV28, the J call TRBJ2-2; the match to TRBD2 covers 10 bases. Germline V gene data show CDR1 as MDHEN and CDR2 as SYDVKM. This CDR3 is built from 14 residues. Trimming at V came to 10 bases and at J to 4 bases, leaving 6 bases not matched to a gene.

This clonotype has at least ten counts. This chain links TRBV6-6 with TRBJ1-1; no definite D call. CDR3 size: 14 residues. Germline V gene data show CDR1 as MNHNY and CDR2 as SVGAGI (reference sequence). Trimming left V 7 bases short and J 1 base short, with 13 bases between. In nucleotides, the CDR3 is TGTGCCAGCATTCAAGCTTCAGCGAACACTGAAGCTTTCTTT. This gives the protein CASIQASANTEAFF.

This clonotype was seen a few times. This chain joins TRBV7-9 and TRBJ2-3; 9 nucleotides agree with TRBD1. With 5 bases clipped from V and 8 bases from J, the junction kept 14 bases outside the gene matches. Germline lookup yields CDR1 SEHNR and CDR2 FQNEAQ (reference sequence). This CDR3 is built from 16 residues. The CDR3 coding sequence is TGTGCCAGCAGCGGGGGACAGGGTTCGAGCGCCGGTACGCAGTATTTT. It yields the protein CASSGGQGSSAGTQYF.

This rearrangement joins TRBV19 to TRBJ1-1; tentatively, D is TRBD1 (5 bases). This CDR3 has 16 amino acids. The V end was cut by 5 bases, the J end by 1 base, with 17 bases between. The germline V gene has CDR1 LNHDA and CDR2 SQIVND (reference sequence). CDR3 DNA: TGTGCCAGTAGTTCGATTCCAGACAGCCAGAACACTGAAGCTTTCTTT. It yields the protein CASSSIPDSQNTEAFF.

This clonotype has a count of ten or more. The V gene is TRBV7-6, the J gene TRBJ2-7, with TRBD1 matching 10 bases. V shed 5 bases, J shed 5 bases, and the junction held 6 bases outside the gene matches. The CDR3 has 14 amino acids. The V gene's germline CDR1 is SGHVS and CDR2 FNYEAQ. CDR3 sequence: CASSDTTGGNEQYF. The CDR3 coding sequence is TGTGCCAGCAGCGATACGACAGGGGGCAACGAGCAGTACTTC.

This clonotype was seen only a few times. This chain connects TRBV6-2 or TRBV6-3 to TRBJ2-1, with TRBD1 identical over 10 bases. The CDR3 extends over 16 amino acids. Trimming removed 6 bases from V and 3 bases from J; junction bases left unmatched: 8. CDR1 MNHEY and CDR2 SVGEGT come from the germline V gene. This CDR3 reads CASRRSGQGNYNEQFF. CDR3 bases: TGTGCCAGCAGACGCTCGGGACAGGGGAACTACAATGAGCAGTTCTTC.

This clonotype was recorded at least ten times. This rearrangement joins TRBV6-1 to TRBJ1-2; the D is unclear. Germline V gene lookup returns CDR1 MNHNS and CDR2 SASEGT. V dropped 10 bases and J dropped 1 base, with 16 bases sitting between them. The CDR3 is 14 residues long. CDR3 sequence reads: CAISSNTYNYGYTF. The CDR3 nucleotides read TGTGCCATCTCTAGTAACACCTATAACTATGGCTACACCTTC.

This clonotype was seen just once. V is TRBV28 and J is TRBJ2-5; D remains unclear. This CDR3 has 11 amino acids. Trimming shortened V by 8 bases and J by 9 bases, and 13 bases separated the two germline ends. The V gene's germline CDR1 is MDHEN and CDR2 SYDVKM. The chain's CDR3 is CASVGATAQYF. As DNA, the CDR3 is TGTGCCAGCGTAGGAGCAACGGCCCAGTACTTC.

CDR3 residues: CASSLYTELNTEAFF. CDR3 DNA: TGTGCCAGCAGTTTATATACTGAACTGAACACTGAAGCTTTCTTT. The chain recombines TRBV6-5 with TRBJ1-1, with no clear D. The V gene's germline CDR1 is MNHEY and CDR2 SVGAGI. CDR3 length: 15 amino acids. V was clipped by 4 bases and J by 0 bases, with 12 bases between them.

V usage is TRBV28 and J usage is TRBJ1-2; D gene uncertain. CDR3 length: 14 amino acids. In germline, CDR1 is MDHEN, CDR2 SYDVKM. V was shortened by 2 bases and J by 3 bases, with 10 bases between the two germline ends. This CDR3 reads CASSLMSEDYGYTF. The CDR3 nucleotides are TGTGCCAGCAGTTTAATGTCCGAGGACTATGGCTACACCTTC.

This clonotype was seen a handful of times. The genes are TRBV20-1 and TRBJ1-2, with D possibly TRBD1 on 5 matching bases. V lost 6 bases, J lost 6 bases, and 14 bases lay in between. The germline V gene has CDR1 DFQATT and CDR2 SNEGSKA (reference sequence). The CDR3 is 12 amino acids. The CDR3: CSARGPIDGYTF. In nucleotides, the CDR3 is TGCAGTGCAAGGGGCCCGATTGATGGCTACACCTTC.

The chain uses TRBV7-3 and TRBJ2-3; 9 nucleotides match TRBD1. This CDR3 has 16 amino acids. With 2 bases clipped from V and 8 bases from J, the junction kept 11 bases outside the gene matches. Germline CDR1 reads SGHTA; CDR2 reads FQGTGA. In DNA, the CDR3 is TGTGCCAGCAGCTTATGGGGACAGGGTATTGCGGGTACGCAGTATTTT. Amino acids: CASSLWGQGIAGTQYF.

At least ten counts were recorded for this clonotype. V is TRBV14 and J is TRBJ2-7, with D possibly TRBD2 on 6 matching bases. Deletions cut 0 bases from V and 0 bases from J, with 9 bases between. The CDR3 consists of 15 residues. From germline, CDR1 is SGHDN and CDR2 FVKESK. The CDR3: CASSQERGLSYEQYF. The CDR3 DNA sequence: TGTGCCAGCAGCCAAGAGCGGGGACTCTCCTACGAGCAGTACTTC.

The genes are TRBV10-1 and TRBJ2-7; D is possibly TRBD1 or TRBD2 (6 bases each). The CDR3 extends over 17 amino acids. V was shortened by 1 base and J by 4 bases, with 20 bases between the two germline ends. Germline lookup yields CDR1 WNHNN and CDR2 SYGVQD (reference sequence). The CDR3 region has the DNA TGCGCCAGCAGTGAGTACGGGGGCCTCCGGGGTGAATACGAGCAGTACTTC. Amino acids: CASSEYGGLRGEYEQYF.

The sample holds many counts of this clonotype. The chain joins TRBV11-2 to TRBJ1-5; the match to TRBD1 covers 8 bases. The CDR3 has 15 residues. Looked up from germline, CDR1 is SGHAT and CDR2 is FQNNGV. Trimming took 5 bases from V and 7 from J; bases not matched to a gene: 10. The CDR3 bases are TGTGCCAGCAGCACCGGACAGGGAATGCGACAGCCCCAGCATTTT. Translated: CASSTGQGMRQPQHF.

The chain combines TRBV6-5 with TRBJ1-1; the D gene is possibly TRBD1 (5 bases). This CDR3 has 14 amino acids. Trimming stripped 0 bases from V and 6 bases from J, with 11 bases between. The germline gives CDR1 MNHEY, CDR2 SVGAGI. The CDR3 protein is CASSYSGRGPEAFF. The DNA for the CDR3 is TGTGCCAGCAGTTACTCTGGACGGGGACCTGAAGCTTTCTTT.